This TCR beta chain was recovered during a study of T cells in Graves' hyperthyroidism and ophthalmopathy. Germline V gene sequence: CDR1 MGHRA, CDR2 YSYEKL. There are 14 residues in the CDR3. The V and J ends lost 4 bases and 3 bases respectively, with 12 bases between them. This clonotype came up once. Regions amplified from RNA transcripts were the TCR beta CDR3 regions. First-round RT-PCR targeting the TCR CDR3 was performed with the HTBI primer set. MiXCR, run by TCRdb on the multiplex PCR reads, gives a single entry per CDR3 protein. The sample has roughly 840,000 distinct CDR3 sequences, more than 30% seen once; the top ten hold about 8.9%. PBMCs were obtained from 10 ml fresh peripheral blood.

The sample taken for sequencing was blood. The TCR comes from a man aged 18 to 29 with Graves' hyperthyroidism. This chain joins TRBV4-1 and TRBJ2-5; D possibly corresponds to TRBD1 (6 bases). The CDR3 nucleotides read TGCGCCAGCAGCCTGCAGGACAGAGAAGAGACCCAGTACTTC. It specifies CASSLQDREETQYF.